Shown below are 28 T cell receptor beta chains from a single sample sequenced in a study of blood T cell repertoires in COVID-19 (dated by TCRdb to about 2020). Receptor libraries were prepared by the immunoSEQ multiplex PCR assay. TCRdb took over this immuneACCESS table, retaining in-frame rearrangements with V and J assigned. Such tables are incomplete; in checked studies, under half of the missing clones stem from an unresolved V gene, and the remainder is unexplained. The sample includes roughly 80,000 clones, with approximately 86% observed a single time. The top ten clones comprise about 2.1% of the sample. Sequencing was done on a sample of peripheral blood. The receptors shown here come from an older woman with acute or convalescent COVID-19.

Note on this clone: The sample has other DNA sequences that encode this CDR3 too. This chain links TRBV7-2 with TRBJ1-1; D perhaps matches TRBD1 (5 bases). The V end lost 5 bases, the J end lost 6 bases, and 7 bases lay between the germline ends. Germline V gene data show CDR1 as SGHTA and CDR2 as FQGNSA. The CDR3 covers 11 residues. The CDR3 reads CASSLRAEAFF. The CDR3 DNA reads TGTGCCAGCAGCCTCAGGGCTGAAGCTTTCTTT. The full variable domain, completed using reference TRBV7-2 and TRBJ1-1, is GAGVSQSPSNKVTEKGKDVELRCDPISGHTALYWYRQSLGQGLEFLIYFQGNSAPDKSGLPSDRFSAERTGGSVSTLTIQRTQQEDSAVYLCASSLRAEAFFGQGTRLTVV.

V usage is TRBV7-9 and J usage is TRBJ1-4; TRBD1 aligns across 7 bases. This CDR3 is 14 amino acids long. V lost 5 bases, J lost 8 bases, and 8 bases stayed unmatched. Germline V gene lookup returns CDR1 SEHNR and CDR2 FQNEAQ (reference sequence). The DNA for the CDR3 is TGTGCCAGCAGCCCTGGGACAGTTGACGAAAAACTGTTTTTT. Residues: CASSPGTVDEKLFF.

The chain has TRBV29-1 and TRBJ2-7; the match to TRBD1 covers 12 bases. The V gene end was trimmed by 6 bases and the J gene end by 3 bases; junction bases not matched to a gene: 6. Germline V CDR1 and CDR2: SQVTM, ANQGSEA. The CDR3 is 14 residues long. The DNA of the CDR3 is TGCAGCGTGGGGGACAGGGGGCGCATCTACGAGCAGTACTTC. Protein: CSVGDRGRIYEQYF.

J is TRBJ2-2 and V is TRBV7-2, with D hard to call. V was shortened by 4 bases and J by 6 bases, with 12 bases between the two germline ends. There are 14 residues in the CDR3. CDR1 is SGHTA, CDR2 FQGNSA, per germline. The CDR3 loop is CASSSSSVAGELFF. As DNA, the CDR3 is TGTGCCAGCAGCTCCTCATCGGTGGCCGGGGAGCTGTTTTTT. Complete variable domain (other parts from reference TRBV7-2 and TRBJ2-2): GAGVSQSPSNKVTEKGKDVELRCDPISGHTALYWYRQSLGQGLEFLIYFQGNSAPDKSGLPSDRFSAERTGGSVSTLTIQRTQQEDSAVYLCASSSSSVAGELFFGEGSRLTVL.

V gene TRBV12-5 combines with J gene TRBJ2-1; 14 bases align to TRBD2. V shed 2 bases and J 10 bases; nucleotides not matched to a gene: 19. There are 20 residues in the CDR3. Germline lookup yields CDR1 LGHNT and CDR2 FRNRAP. CDR3 sequence reads: CASGLSRPGTSGGKIGEQFF. The CDR3 DNA reads TGTGCTAGTGGTTTGTCACGCCCAGGGACTAGCGGGGGCAAAATCGGGGAGCAGTTCTTC.

The rearrangement uses TRBV6-5 and TRBJ2-1, with TRBD2 matching 8 bases. Trimming took 6 bases from V and 11 from J; bases not matched to a gene: 12. From germline, CDR1 is MNHEY and CDR2 SVGAGI. The CDR3 has 14 amino acids. This CDR3 reads CASSPSGGADKQFF. The CDR3 nucleotides read TGTGCCAGCAGCCCGTCGGGGGGGGCGGATAAGCAGTTCTTC.

This clone was observed a few times. The V and J genes are TRBV3-1 (or the pseudogene TRBV3-2) and TRBJ2-1; 13 bases are shared with TRBD2. The CDR3 sequence is 14 residues long. Germline lookup yields CDR1 LGHDT and CDR2 YNNKEL (reference sequence). The V gene end was trimmed by 4 bases and the J gene end by 13 bases; junction bases not matched to a gene: 7. The CDR3 DNA follows: TGTGCCAGCAGCCCGCAGACTAGCGGGGGGCCCCAGTTCTTC. Translating it yields CASSPQTSGGPQFF.

The chain carries TRBV7-9 and TRBJ1-5, with D possibly being TRBD1 (6 bases). This CDR3 contains 15 residues. V gave up 5 bases and J gave up 2 bases, with 13 bases separating them. Per the germline V gene, CDR1 is SEHNR and CDR2 is FQNEAQ (reference sequence). For the CDR3, the DNA is TGTGCCAGCAGCCCAGGAACAGGGCGCAATCAGCCCCAGCATTTT. Translated, it gives CASSPGTGRNQPQHF.

V gene TRBV6-5 combines with J gene TRBJ2-7; D possibly corresponds to TRBD1 (5 bases). This CDR3 has 15 amino acids. V gave up 7 bases and J gave up 3 bases, with 19 bases separating them. Germline assignment: CDR1 MNHEY and CDR2 SVGAGI. In DNA form, the CDR3 reads TGTGCCAGCACCTCGGACATGGGTTTATTCTACGAGCAGTACTTC. Protein: CASTSDMGLFYEQYF.

This clone appeared a single time. This chain uses TRBV20-1 with TRBJ2-3; maybe TRBD2 (5 bases). Between the trimmed V and J ends, which lost 3 bases and 6 bases, there was a span of 13 bases. This CDR3 is 13 amino acids long. The V gene's germline CDR1 is DFQATT and CDR2 SNEGSKA (reference sequence). The CDR3: CSASSVGGDTQYF. CDR3 bases: TGCAGTGCTAGTTCCGTGGGCGGGGATACGCAGTATTTT.

This chain connects TRBV19 to TRBJ2-5; TRBD2 matches at 9 bases. The CDR3 loop spans 16 amino acids. Germline CDR1 and CDR2: LNHDA and SQIVND (reference sequence). With 1 base clipped from V and 3 bases from J, the junction kept 6 bases outside the gene matches. DNA of the CDR3: TGTGCCAGTAGTATAGTACATAGCGGGAGCGAAGAGACCCAGTACTTC. It is translated as CASSIVHSGSEETQYF.

This clone was seen a few times. This chain uses TRBV4-3 with TRBJ1-3; D is unresolved. CDR3 length equals 17 residues. V was trimmed by 0 bases and J by 0 bases, leaving 12 bases between them. Germline CDR1 reads LGHNA; CDR2 reads YSLEER. The CDR3 sequence is CASSQEPVFTSGNTIYF. The DNA of the CDR3 is TGCGCCAGCAGCCAAGAGCCGGTCTTTACCTCTGGAAACACCATATATTTT.

This chain links TRBV28 with TRBJ1-1; the D gene is possibly TRBD1 (6 bases). The germline CDR1 and CDR2 sequences are MDHEN and SYDVKM. V lost 3 bases to trimming and J lost 1 base, with 12 bases between them. This CDR3 spans 15 amino acids. Here the CDR3 reads CASSLNTGRNTEAFF. CDR3 nucleotide sequence: TGTGCCAGCAGTTTGAACACAGGGAGGAACACTGAAGCTTTCTTT.

The rearrangement joins TRBV12-3 or TRBV12-4 to TRBJ2-7; 8 bases match TRBD1. The CDR3 contains 13 residues. With 5 bases clipped from V and 3 bases from J, the junction kept 3 bases outside the gene matches. The CDR3 here is CASSPTGVYEQYF. DNA for the CDR3: TGTGCCAGCAGTCCGACAGGGGTCTACGAGCAGTACTTC.

The chain recombines TRBV27 with TRBJ2-2; the D gene is possibly TRBD2 (5 bases). Germline V gene sequence: CDR1 MNHEY, CDR2 SMNVEV (reference sequence). CDR3 length: 15 residues. Trimming took 3 bases from V and 1 from J, leaving 9 bases between them. The CDR3 DNA reads as TGTGCCAGCAGTTTCCGAGCGGAGAACACCGGGGAGCTGTTTTTT. It encodes CASSFRAENTGELFF.

This clone was found a few times. The chain uses TRBV6-6 and TRBJ1-6; D remains ambiguous. Trimming shortened V by 6 bases and J by 0 bases, and 9 bases separated the two germline ends. The CDR3 sequence is 15 residues long. Per germline, CDR1 MNHNY and CDR2 SVGAGI (reference sequence). CDR3 amino acids: CASSFKSSYNSPLHF. The CDR3 nucleotides read TGTGCCAGCAGCTTCAAGAGCTCCTATAATTCACCCCTCCACTTT.

The gene calls are TRBV6-2 or TRBV6-3 and TRBJ1-4, with TRBD1 identical over 9 bases. The germline CDR1 and CDR2 sequences are MNHEY and SVGEGT. The length of the CDR3 is 16 residues. Unmatched junction bases numbered 5, after V lost 2 bases and J lost 4 bases. The CDR3 region has the DNA TGTGCCAGCAGTTACGGGACAGGGACCTTTAATGAAAAACTGTTTTTT. Protein product: CASSYGTGTFNEKLFF.

The chain recombines TRBV29-1 with TRBJ2-7, with 8 bases matching TRBD1. The CDR3 is 13 residues long. J lost 3 bases, V lost 4 bases, and 5 bases had no gene match. Germline V lookup: CDR1 SQVTM, CDR2 ANQGSEA. In DNA form, the CDR3 reads TGCAGCGTTGCCCCGGACAGGGACTACGAGCAGTACTTC. This encodes CSVAPDRDYEQYF.

The V call is TRBV27, the J call TRBJ2-7; 9 bases agree with TRBD1. Germline lookup yields CDR1 MNHEY and CDR2 SMNVEV (reference sequence). The J segment lost 3 bases and the V segment lost 5 bases, leaving 5 bases of the junction unmatched. The CDR3 has 14 amino acids. The CDR3 DNA reads as TGTGCCAGCAGTCTCGGGACAGGGTTCTACGAGCAGTACTTC. This gives the protein CASSLGTGFYEQYF.

The chain joins TRBV18 to TRBJ1-1; D is uncertain. This CDR3 has 15 residues. CDR1 and CDR2 (germline): KGHSH, LQKENI. V lost 3 bases and J lost 6, with 17 bases in between. DNA of the CDR3: TGTGCCAGCTCACCCGGGAGTTGGTCTGCGTCTGAAGCTTTCTTT. It encodes CASSPGSWSASEAFF.

V usage is TRBV7-2 and J usage is TRBJ1-3; TRBD1 matches at 9 bases. Germline V gives CDR1 SGHTA, CDR2 FQGNSA. The CDR3 consists of 16 residues. Trimming took 5 bases from V and 4 from J; bases not matched to a gene: 9. CDR3 sequence: CASSGTDRGYGNTIYF. CDR3 nucleotide sequence: TGTGCCAGCAGCGGAACGGACAGGGGTTACGGAAACACCATATATTTT.

The rearrangement links TRBV4-3 to TRBJ2-7; no clear D. Germline CDR1 reads LGHNA; CDR2 reads YSLEER. This CDR3 comprises 14 residues. Trimming shortened V by 0 bases and J by 1 base, and 7 bases separated the two germline ends. CDR3 amino acids: CASSQDAASYEQYF. In nucleotides, the CDR3 is TGCGCCAGCAGCCAAGATGCGGCTTCCTACGAGCAGTACTTC.

The genes are TRBV6-1 and TRBJ1-5, with D tentatively TRBD1 (6 bases). Trimming took 3 bases from V and 0 from J, leaving 15 bases between them. CDR1 MNHNS and CDR2 SASEGT come from the germline V gene. CDR3 size: 17 residues. The DNA of the CDR3 is TGTGCCAGCAGTGATTCCTACAGGGCCTATAGCAATCAGCCCCAGCATTTT. Translated, it gives CASSDSYRAYSNQPQHF.

The genes are TRBV5-1 and TRBJ2-1; 13 bases fit TRBD2. Trimming at V came to 4 bases and at J to 10 bases, leaving 14 bases not matched to a gene. Germline CDR1 is SGHRS and CDR2 is YFSETQ. CDR3 length: 17 amino acids. CDR3 nucleotides: TGCGCCAGCAGCAGTAAACCGGGACTAGCGGGAAGTGACGAGCAGTTCTTC. It encodes CASSSKPGLAGSDEQFF.

In the case of this clone: Other DNA sequences within the sample encode an identical CDR3. The chain is built from TRBV6-5 and TRBJ2-7; 12 bases line up with TRBD2. With 5 bases clipped from V and 0 bases from J, the junction kept 2 bases outside the gene matches. This CDR3 spans 15 amino acids. Germline CDR1 is MNHEY and CDR2 is SVGAGI. The chain's CDR3 is CASSTTSGGSYEQYF. CDR3 DNA sequence: TGTGCCAGCAGTACGACTAGCGGGGGCTCCTACGAGCAGTACTTC.

This chain joins TRBV5-8 and TRBJ1-2, with TRBD1 as a possible D gene (6 bases). The V gene's germline CDR1 is SGHTS and CDR2 YDEGEE. V lost 2 bases to trimming and J lost 4 bases, with 9 bases between them. The length of the CDR3 is 13 residues. DNA for the CDR3: TGTGCCAGCAGCTTACAGGGCGGCTATGGCTACACCTTC. Protein product: CASSLQGGYGYTF.

Of note for this clone: Because the CDR3's place on the DNA is in doubt, the DNA is left out and the CDR3 is given as listed by TCRdb. The rearrangement joins TRBV21-1 to TRBJ2-7; the table's D call, TRBD1, has no DNA check behind it. TRBV21-1 is flagged as a pseudogene. With termini counted, the CDR3 has 17 amino acids. The CDR3 loop reads CASSKGAWGQGAYEQYF.

This clone was counted a single time. J is TRBJ2-2 and V is TRBV7-2; D is perhaps TRBD2 (5 bases). This CDR3 contains 15 residues. Trimming pared 9 bases from V and 2 bases from J, leaving 16 bases between. The V gene's germline CDR1 is SGHTA and CDR2 FQGNSA. CDR3 DNA: TGTGCCAGTACCCTATCCGGGATAAACACCGGGGAGCTGTTTTTT. This codes for CASTLSGINTGELFF.